These T cell receptor beta chains were read from a single sample in a study of response to subunit inactivated influenza vaccine. In TCRdb, the RT-PCR reads were re-called with MiXCR into one record per CDR3 protein. The table records about half a million distinct CDR3 sequences, about 25% of them present only once. Sequenced material: CD4+ T cells sorted from PBMCs, taken 4 to 6 days after vaccination. The receptors derive from a man in his fifties who received an inactivated influenza vaccine. Both conserved end residues are part of each CDR3. D genes are given only for firm matches. Clone size is given for some rows only: seen once, a few or many times, or a class if the clone is expanded.

d_gene	abundance	v_gene	j_gene	CDR3aa	CDR3nt
-	-	TRBV11-2	TRBJ2-5	CASSSPRGVGETQYF	TGTGCCAGCAGCTCCCCCCGAGGGGTCGGGGAGACCCAGTACTTC
-	-	TRBV20-1	TRBJ2-3	CSASVGWGTDTQYF	TGCAGTGCGTCCGTGGGTTGGGGCACAGATACGCAGTATTTT
TRBD1	-	TRBV20-1	TRBJ1-2	CSALPTGEARYGYTF	TGCAGTGCTTTACCGACAGGGGAAGCGCGTTATGGCTACACCTTC
TRBD2	-	TRBV6-1	TRBJ2-1	CASRSGTRYEQFF	TGTGCCAGCAGATCCGGGACTAGGTACGAGCAGTTCTTC
TRBD1	few	TRBV29-1	TRBJ2-7	CSVEEGTASEQYF	TGCAGCGTTGAAGAGGGGACAGCCTCCGAGCAGTACTTC
-	-	TRBV6-2/TRBV6-3	TRBJ2-5	CASRRTSEETQYF	TGTGCCAGCAGAAGGACATCCGAAGAGACCCAGTACTTC
-	-	TRBV4-3	TRBJ2-1	CASSQDQGTYNEQFF	TGCGCCAGCAGCCAAGATCAGGGTACCTACAATGAGCAGTTCTTC
TRBD1	few	TRBV6-2/TRBV6-3	TRBJ2-2	CAVLPGTGATGELFF	TGTGCCGTGTTGCCCGGGACAGGGGCCACCGGGGAGCTGTTTTTT
-	-	TRBV20-1	TRBJ2-1	CSASTVVNEQFF	TGCAGTGCTAGCACGGTAGTCAATGAGCAGTTCTTC
-	-	TRBV5-6	TRBJ2-3	CAISPRLSLPVTQYF	TGTGCCATCAGCCCTCGGCTCTCTCTTCCAGTTACGCAGTATTTT
-	few	TRBV18	TRBJ1-4	CASSAVERDPKLFF	TGTGCCAGCTCAGCCGTAGAACGGGACCCCAAACTGTTTTTT
TRBD1	-	TRBV20-1	TRBJ2-7	CSAIQQGISYEQYF	TGCAGTGCTATACAACAGGGGATCTCCTACGAGCAGTACTTC
TRBD1	-	TRBV7-9	TRBJ1-1	CASSLANTGGNTEAFF	TGTGCCAGCAGCTTAGCGAACACAGGGGGCAACACTGAAGCTTTCTTT
-	few	TRBV12-3/TRBV12-4	TRBJ1-3	CASSLGNFIWPIFSGNTIYF	TGTGCCAGCAGTTTGGGCAATTTCATATGGCCCATCTTTTCGGGAAACACCATATATTTT
TRBD2	many	TRBV30	TRBJ2-1	CAWSVPGLVTYNEQFF	TGTGCCTGGAGTGTCCCGGGACTAGTAACCTACAATGAGCAGTTCTTC
TRBD1	-	TRBV6-5	TRBJ1-1	CASSYSGQLNTEAFF	TGTGCCAGCAGTTACTCGGGACAGCTGAACACTGAAGCTTTCTTT
-	few	TRBV20-1	TRBJ1-2	CSASPGAGGYTF	TGCAGTGCTAGTCCGGGGGCGGGTGGCTACACCTTC
-	few	TRBV20-1	TRBJ1-2	CSARGPIYGYTF	TGCAGTGCCAGGGGACCCATCTATGGCTACACCTTC
TRBD1	-	TRBV20-1	TRBJ1-1	CSAPPGGVRSEAFF	TGCAGTGCCCCCCCAGGGGGGGTACGGTCTGAAGCTTTCTTT
-	-	TRBV5-1	TRBJ2-1	CASSLLDSFYNEQFF	TGCGCCAGTAGCTTATTGGACAGCTTTTACAATGAGCAGTTCTTC
-	-	TRBV6-1	TRBJ1-2	CASSKQHKANYGYTF	TGTGCCAGCAGCAAACAGCACAAAGCTAACTATGGCTACACCTTC
TRBD1	few	TRBV5-1	TRBJ2-7	CASSGDRGYEQYF	TGTGCCAGCAGCGGGGACAGGGGGTACGAGCAGTACTTC
-	few	TRBV5-1	TRBJ2-1	CASSLFQGGNEQFF	TGCGCCAGCAGCTTGTTTCAGGGGGGCAATGAGCAGTTCTTC
TRBD1	few	TRBV11-2	TRBJ2-3	CASSGQGAAGTQYF	TGTGCCAGCAGCGGGCAGGGGGCCGCGGGTACGCAGTATTTT
-	-	TRBV5-1	TRBJ2-5	CASSLTEGETQYF	TGCGCCAGCAGCTTGACGGAGGGGGAGACCCAGTACTTC
-	-	TRBV6-2/TRBV6-3	TRBJ1-2	CASQRDGSYGYTF	TGTGCCAGCCAACGGGACGGATCCTATGGCTACACCTTC
-	-	TRBV7-2	TRBJ2-3	CASSPIVADTQYF	TGTGCCAGCAGCCCGATTGTAGCAGATACGCAGTATTTT
-	-	TRBV6-5	TRBJ2-7	CASSYNQQGSSEQYF	TGTGCCAGCAGTTACAATCAACAGGGATCAAGCGAGCAGTACTTC
TRBD1	many	TRBV20-1	TRBJ2-1	CSAVDRGSYNEQFF	TGCAGTGCCGTGGACAGGGGATCCTACAATGAGCAGTTCTTC
TRBD2	once	TRBV7-9	TRBJ2-1	CASGAGGFLCEQFF	TGTGCCAGCGGAGCGGGGGGGTTTTTGTGTGAGCAGTTCTTC
-	few	TRBV6-2/TRBV6-3	TRBJ2-1	CASSRLGGGNNEQFF	TGTGCCAGCAGTCGACTAGGAGGAGGAAACAATGAGCAGTTCTTC
TRBD1	-	TRBV5-1	TRBJ1-2	CASSLARRAGGYYGYTF	TGCGCCAGCAGCTTGGCCCGTCGGGCAGGGGGCTACTATGGCTACACCTTC
-	few	TRBV6-2/TRBV6-3	TRBJ2-7	CASSYGNRYEQYF	TGTGCCAGCAGTTACGGGAATAGGTACGAGCAGTACTTC
-	-	TRBV11-2	TRBJ2-3	CASSLEGGKSTDTQYF	TGTGCCAGCAGCTTAGAAGGAGGGAAAAGCACAGATACGCAGTATTTT
TRBD2	-	TRBV28	TRBJ2-5	CASSLWRLAGGETQYF	TGTGCCAGCAGTTTATGGAGACTAGCGGGGGGAGAGACCCAGTACTTC
-	-	TRBV12-3/TRBV12-4	TRBJ1-5	CASSLASGFVQPQHF	TGTGCCAGCAGTTTAGCGTCAGGGTTTGTTCAGCCCCAGCATTTT
-	few	TRBV7-2	TRBJ2-7	CASGTPLRYEQYF	TGTGCCAGCGGCACCCCCTTGCGCTACGAGCAGTACTTC
-	-	TRBV20-1	TRBJ2-1	CSARGRLSLKYNEQFF	TGCAGTGCTAGAGGGAGACTGTCTCTTAAGTACAATGAGCAGTTCTTC
-	few	TRBV7-2	TRBJ2-7	CASSFLAEQYF	TGTGCCAGCAGCTTTCTAGCGGAGCAGTACTTC
-	-	TRBV12-3/TRBV12-4	TRBJ1-2	CASSFIDNYGYTF	TGTGCCAGCAGTTTCATTGACAACTATGGCTACACCTTC
-	-	TRBV29-1	TRBJ1-1	CSARGGNTEAFF	TGCAGCGCCCGGGGGGGGAACACTGAAGCTTTCTTT
-	-	TRBV7-6	TRBJ2-7	CASSFTDLQATEQYF	TGTGCCAGCAGCTTCACCGACCTTCAAGCTACCGAGCAGTACTTC